Given below is one TCR beta chain in context. Its specificity is unknown. Germline values: CDR1 SGHTA, CDR2 FQGNSA. The CDR3 is 13 amino acids. Trimming left V 5 bases short and J 6 bases short, with 11 bases between. cDNA libraries of TCR beta carried unique molecular identifiers. MiXCR, run by TCRdb on the PCR reads, gives a single entry per CDR3 protein. The sample includes 430,000 or so distinct CDR3 sequences, roughly 40% of them seen just once. The data were obtained in a study of post-analysis software for immune sequencing data. At the level of the study: Relapsing-remitting, secondary progressive and progressive-relapsing multiple sclerosis were all included among the disease courses. Overall study results and limits: Controls showed lower frequencies than patients for several TRBV segments, and TRBV5-6, TRBV5-1 and TRBV20-1 were among these. Samples sharing a preparation batch grouped tightly together when assessed by F measure. Multiple sclerosis patients had significantly lower normalized Chao1 diversity than controls.

This receptor was obtained from a girl aged 2 to 9 with multiple sclerosis. Material: blood. This rearrangement joins TRBV7-2 to TRBJ2-1; D not resolved. The DNA of the CDR3 is TGTGCCAGCAGCCCCGGACCCGTCAATGAGCAGTTCTTC. This translates into CASSPGPVNEQFF.